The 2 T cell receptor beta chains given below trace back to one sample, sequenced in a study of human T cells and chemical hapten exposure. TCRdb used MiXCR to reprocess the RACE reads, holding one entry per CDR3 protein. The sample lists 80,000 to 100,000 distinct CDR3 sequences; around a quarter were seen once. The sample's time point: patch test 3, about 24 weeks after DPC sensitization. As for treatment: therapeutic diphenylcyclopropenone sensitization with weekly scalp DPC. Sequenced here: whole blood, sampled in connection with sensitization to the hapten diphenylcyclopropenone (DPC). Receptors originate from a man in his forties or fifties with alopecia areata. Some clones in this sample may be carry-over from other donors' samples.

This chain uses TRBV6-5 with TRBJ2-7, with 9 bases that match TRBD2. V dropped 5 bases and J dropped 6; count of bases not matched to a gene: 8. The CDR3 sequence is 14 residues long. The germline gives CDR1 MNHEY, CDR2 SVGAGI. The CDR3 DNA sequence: TGTGCCAGCAGTGTATTAGCGGGAGCAGTCGAGCAGTACTTC. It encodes CASSVLAGAVEQYF.

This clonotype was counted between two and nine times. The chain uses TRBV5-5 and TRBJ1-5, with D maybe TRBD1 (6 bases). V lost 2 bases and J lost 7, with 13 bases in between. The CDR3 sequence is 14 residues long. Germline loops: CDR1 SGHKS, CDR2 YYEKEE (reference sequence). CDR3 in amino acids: CASSFQGRGQPQHF. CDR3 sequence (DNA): TGTGCCAGCAGCTTTCAGGGGAGGGGACAGCCCCAGCATTTT.